The present T cell receptor (beta chain) was sequenced within a study of blood T cell repertoires in COVID-19. Across the study: Acute and convalescent COVID-19 specimens originated in the United States, Italy and Spain.

From germline, CDR1 is SQVTM and CDR2 ANQGSEA. Trimming stripped 7 bases from V and 3 bases from J, with 16 bases between. The CDR3 has 14 amino acids. During active infection, Seattle patients enrolled and were then monitored through disease. This clone occurred a few times. Original analysis: Reference gene primer amplification yielded estimated nucleated cell counts. Clones were read by immunoSEQ multiplex PCR, and TCRdb kept only the in-frame ones, dropping some. V, J and clone size derive from that table, while D and trimming were established from the DNA sequence. Altogether over 70,000 clones are present, 75% to 80% being singletons, with the ten largest covering approximately 2.3%.

The chain has TRBV29-1 and TRBJ2-1, with D perhaps matching TRBD2 (6 bases). The specimen sequenced was peripheral blood. The TCR comes from a man aged 70 or older with COVID-19, enrolled during active disease. CDR3 bases: TGCAGCGGAGGTAGGGTGGAGGGCTACAATGAGCAGTTCTTC. This codes for CSGGRVEGYNEQFF.